This TCR beta chain was identified during a study of T cell responses to AZD1222 COVID-19 vaccine. Data came from immunoSEQ multiplex PCR; TCRdb stores just in-frame clones and leaves some out. The sample consists of 100,000 to 150,000 clones, more than 85% of them appearing once. Per germline, CDR1 SGHRS and CDR2 YFSETQ. Trimming left V 0 bases short and J 2 bases short, with 7 bases between. This CDR3 contains 14 residues. This sample comprised peripheral blood, obtained on day 0 of AZD1222 vaccination. The chain carries TRBV5-1 and TRBJ2-3; no clear D gene. The sequence came from an adult in good health. The CDR3 DNA reads TGCGCCAGCAGCTTGGTGGTCCTCACAGATACGCAGTATTTT. Encoded protein: CASSLVVLTDTQYF.